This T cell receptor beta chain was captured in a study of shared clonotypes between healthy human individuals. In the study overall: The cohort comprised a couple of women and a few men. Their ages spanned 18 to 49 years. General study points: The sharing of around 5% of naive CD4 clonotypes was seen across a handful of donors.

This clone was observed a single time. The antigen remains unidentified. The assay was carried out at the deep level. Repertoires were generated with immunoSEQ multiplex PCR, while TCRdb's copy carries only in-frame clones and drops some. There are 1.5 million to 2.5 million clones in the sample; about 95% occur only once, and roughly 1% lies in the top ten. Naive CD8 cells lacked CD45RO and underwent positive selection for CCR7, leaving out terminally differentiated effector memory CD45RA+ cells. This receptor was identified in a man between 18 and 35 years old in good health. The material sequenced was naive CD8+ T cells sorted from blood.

CDR3 in DNA: TGTGCCAGCAGCGTAGGCAGGGGAGGTACTGAAGCTTTCTTT. Encoded protein: CASSVGRGGTEAFF. The chain is built from TRBV9 and TRBJ1-1; perhaps TRBD1 as D (6 bases). Per germline, CDR1 SGDLS and CDR2 YYNGEE. The CDR3 contains 14 residues. Trimming left V 0 bases short and J 5 bases short, with 11 bases between.